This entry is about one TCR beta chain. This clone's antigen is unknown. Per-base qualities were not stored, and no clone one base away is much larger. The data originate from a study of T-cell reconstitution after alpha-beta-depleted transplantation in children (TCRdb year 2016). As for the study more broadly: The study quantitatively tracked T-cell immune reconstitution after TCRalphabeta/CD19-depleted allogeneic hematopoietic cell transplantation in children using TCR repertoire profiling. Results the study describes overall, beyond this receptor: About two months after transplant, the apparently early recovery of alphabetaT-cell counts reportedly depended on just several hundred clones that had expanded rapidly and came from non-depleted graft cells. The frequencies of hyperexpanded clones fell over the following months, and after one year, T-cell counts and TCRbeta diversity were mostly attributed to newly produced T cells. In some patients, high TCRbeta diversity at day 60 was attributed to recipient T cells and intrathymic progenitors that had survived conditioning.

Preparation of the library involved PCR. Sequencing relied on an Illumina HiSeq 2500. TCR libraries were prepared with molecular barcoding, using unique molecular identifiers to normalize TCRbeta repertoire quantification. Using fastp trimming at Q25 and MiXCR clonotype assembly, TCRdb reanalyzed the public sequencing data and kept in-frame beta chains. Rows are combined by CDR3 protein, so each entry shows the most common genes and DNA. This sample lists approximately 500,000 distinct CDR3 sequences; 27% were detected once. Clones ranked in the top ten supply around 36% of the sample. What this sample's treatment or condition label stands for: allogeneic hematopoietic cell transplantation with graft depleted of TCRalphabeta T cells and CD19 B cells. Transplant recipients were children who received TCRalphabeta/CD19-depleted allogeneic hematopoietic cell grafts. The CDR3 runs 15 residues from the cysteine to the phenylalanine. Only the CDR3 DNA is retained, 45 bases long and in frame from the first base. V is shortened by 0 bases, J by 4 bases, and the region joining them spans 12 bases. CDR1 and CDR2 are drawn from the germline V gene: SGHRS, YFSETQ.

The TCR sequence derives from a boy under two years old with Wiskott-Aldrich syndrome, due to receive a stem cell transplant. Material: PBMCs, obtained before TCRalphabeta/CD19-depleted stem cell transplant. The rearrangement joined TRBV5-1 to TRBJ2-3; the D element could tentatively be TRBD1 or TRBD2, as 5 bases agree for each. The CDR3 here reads CASSLAGTAADTQYF. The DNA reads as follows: TGCGCCAGCAGCTTGGCCGGGACCGCGGCAGATACGCAGTATTTT.